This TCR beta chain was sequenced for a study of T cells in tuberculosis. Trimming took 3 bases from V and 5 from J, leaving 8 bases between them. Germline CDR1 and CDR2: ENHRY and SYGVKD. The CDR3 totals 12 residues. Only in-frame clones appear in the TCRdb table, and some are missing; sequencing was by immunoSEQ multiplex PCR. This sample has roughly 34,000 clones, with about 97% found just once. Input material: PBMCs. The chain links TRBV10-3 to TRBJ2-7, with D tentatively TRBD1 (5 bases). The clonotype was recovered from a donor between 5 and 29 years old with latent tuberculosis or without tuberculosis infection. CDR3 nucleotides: TGTGCCATCAGTGACGTGACAGACGAGCAGTACTTC. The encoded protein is CAISDVTDEQYF.